These 32 T cell receptor beta chains were sequenced from one sample in a study of T-cell reconstitution after alpha-beta-depleted transplantation in children. Molecular barcoding with unique molecular identifiers was used for the TCRbeta library. A single record per CDR3 protein comes from TCRdb applying MiXCR to the PCR reads. Found here are about 350,000 distinct CDR3 sequences, 15% to 20% of them singletons; the top ten hold about 41%. Sequencing was performed on PBMCs, mostly from graft donor cells, taken 360 days after TCRalphabeta/CD19-depleted stem cell transplant. These receptors were collected from a male patient under 10 years old who had a stem cell transplant for acute lymphoblastic leukemia, so the T cells may come from the graft donor.

J is TRBJ2-3 and V is TRBV20-1, with TRBD1 matching 7 bases. Germline values: CDR1 DFQATT, CDR2 SNEGSKA (reference sequence). V was pared by 6 bases and J by 0 bases, with 6 bases of the junction left unmatched. This CDR3 has 14 amino acids. CDR3 sequence reads: CSASGQPSTDTQYF. The CDR3 DNA reads as TGCAGTGCGTCGGGACAGCCGAGCACAGATACGCAGTATTTT.

At least ten counts were recorded for this clonotype. Written as DNA, the CDR3 is TGTGCCAGCTCACCAAGCGGTTCGCGCGAGCAGTACTTC. Residues: CASSPSGSREQYF. The chain carries TRBV18 and TRBJ2-7; D is possibly TRBD2 (5 bases). This CDR3 has 13 amino acids. Germline CDR1 is KGHSH and CDR2 is LQKENI. V was clipped by 2 bases and J by 6 bases, with 11 bases between them.

This clonotype was seen only a few times. V and J are TRBV21-1 and TRBJ1-1. TRBV21-1 has pseudogene status. This CDR3 has 12 residues. CDR3 region: CASSKAGTEAFF. CDR3 DNA: TGTGCCAGCAGCAAAGCAGGGACTGAAGCTTTCTTT.

This clonotype was recorded a few times. The gene calls are TRBV9 and TRBJ2-3, with 12 bases identical to TRBD2. V was pared by 4 bases and J by 2 bases, with 8 bases of the junction left unmatched. The CDR3 covers 17 residues. CDR1 and CDR2 (germline): SGDLS, YYNGEE. This CDR3 reads CASSTRLAGANTDTQYF. CDR3 sequence (DNA): TGTGCCAGCAGCACGCGACTAGCGGGAGCGAACACAGATACGCAGTATTTT.

For the CDR3, the DNA is TGTGCCATCAGTGATTTCTCCGGGCTCATTGCGGGGCAGCCCCAGCATTTT. Protein sequence: CAISDFSGLIAGQPQHF. The rearrangement joins TRBV10-3 to TRBJ1-5; D is uncertain. Germline V gene sequence: CDR1 ENHRY, CDR2 SYGVKD. The CDR3 consists of 17 residues. Deletions cut 3 bases from V and 7 bases from J, with 22 bases between.

The CDR3 region is CSASGVGGGGNEQFF. The CDR3 DNA reads as TGCAGTGCTAGCGGTGTGGGAGGGGGTGGCAATGAGCAGTTCTTC. The chain is built from TRBV20-1 and TRBJ2-1; weak D call: TRBD2 (7 bases). The CDR3 length is 15 residues. The germline CDR1 and CDR2 sequences are DFQATT and SNEGSKA (reference sequence). The ends were cut back, 3 bases at V and 6 bases at J, with 18 bases in the middle.

The gene calls are TRBV6-5 and TRBJ1-3; D not certain. The CDR3 runs 17 residues. With 2 bases removed from V and 1 base from J, the gap between germline ends came to 15 bases. Germline V gene data show CDR1 as MNHEY and CDR2 as SVGAGI. CDR3 in DNA: TGTGCCAGCAGTTACAGCGGCAGCGTAATATCTGGAAACACCATATATTTT. Its protein is CASSYSGSVISGNTIYF.

This clonotype has just a few counts. This chain connects TRBV7-9 to TRBJ2-6; no clear D. Trimming removed 4 bases at V and 1 base at J, with 8 bases between. The V gene's germline CDR1 is SEHNR and CDR2 FQNEAQ (reference sequence). The CDR3 is 15 residues long. The CDR3 protein is CASSSQESGANVLTF. Written as DNA, the CDR3 is TGTGCCAGCAGCTCTCAAGAGTCTGGGGCCAACGTCCTGACTTTC. Full variable domain (outside the CDR3, taken from reference TRBV7-9 and TRBJ2-6): DTGVSQNPRHKITKRGQNVTFRCDPISEHNRLYWYRQTLGQGPEFLTYFQNEAQLEKSRLLSDRFSAERPKGSFSTLEIQRTEQGDSAMYLCASSSQESGANVLTFGAGSRLTVL.

This rearrangement joins TRBV12-3 or TRBV12-4 to TRBJ2-1; TRBD2 aligns across 10 bases. The CDR3 length is 14 residues. J was trimmed by 5 bases and V by 5 bases; bases with no gene match: 3. This CDR3 reads CASSGTSVNNEQFF. The CDR3 DNA is TGTGCCAGCAGTGGGACTAGCGTCAACAATGAGCAGTTCTTC.

The rearrangement joins TRBV6-2 or TRBV6-3 to TRBJ2-1; 7 bases line up with TRBD1. Germline CDR1 and CDR2: MNHEY and SVGEGT. V lost 6 bases, J lost 3 bases, and 11 bases stayed unmatched. The CDR3 totals 16 residues. The CDR3 DNA sequence: TGTGCCAGCAGCCTGACAGGGATCCTCTACTACAATGAGCAGTTCTTC. Its translation is CASSLTGILYYNEQFF.

This chain connects TRBV12-3 or TRBV12-4 to TRBJ2-7, with D tentatively TRBD2 (5 bases). The ends were cut back, 3 bases at V and 6 bases at J, with 15 bases in the middle. This CDR3 has 14 amino acids. This CDR3 is CASSFTVRRVEQYF. CDR3 in DNA: TGTGCCAGCAGTTTCACGGTCCGGCGGGTCGAGCAGTACTTC.

The genes are TRBV7-8 and TRBJ2-1; weak D call: TRBD1 (5 bases). V lost 2 bases and J lost 9, with 14 bases in between. From germline, CDR1 is SGHVS and CDR2 FQNEAQ. This CDR3 has 14 residues. CDR3 loop: CASSLLPGSLEQFF. The CDR3 nucleotides read TGTGCCAGCAGCTTACTCCCAGGGTCACTTGAGCAGTTCTTC. Full variable domain (rest looked up from reference TRBV7-8 and TRBJ2-1): GAGVSQSPRYKVAKRGQDVALRCDPISGHVSLFWYQQALGQGPEFLTYFQNEAQLDKSGLPSDRFFAERPEGSVSTLKIQRTQQEDSAVYLCASSLLPGSLEQFFGPGTRLTVL.

The rearrangement links TRBV5-6 to TRBJ2-1; 14 bases are a match to TRBD2. The CDR3 sequence is 15 residues long. Germline CDR1 SGHDT, CDR2 YYEEEE. Trimming at V came to 6 bases and at J to 8 bases, leaving 7 bases not matched to a gene. The CDR3 here is CASTRLAGGPYEQFF. For the CDR3, the DNA is TGTGCCAGCACCAGACTAGCGGGAGGGCCCTATGAGCAGTTCTTC. The whole variable domain, filled in from reference TRBV5-6 and TRBJ2-1, reads DAGVTQSPTHLIKTRGQQVTLRCSPKSGHDTVSWYQQALGQGPQFIFQYYEEEERQRGNFPDRFSGHQFPNYSSELNVNALLLGDSALYLCASTRLAGGPYEQFFGPGTRLTVL.

This clonotype was found a few times. This chain joins TRBV12-3 or TRBV12-4 and TRBJ1-2; possibly TRBD1 for D (5 bases). CDR3 length: 12 residues. The V and J ends lost 4 bases and 8 bases respectively, with 11 bases between them. The CDR3 here is CASSSRQGGYTF. The CDR3 DNA sequence: TGTGCCAGCAGTTCTCGTCAGGGAGGCTACACCTTC.

This clonotype was detected only a few times. This chain joins TRBV5-5 and TRBJ2-3, with 7 bases identical to TRBD1. CDR3 size: 15 residues. V was clipped by 5 bases and J by 2 bases; unmatched bases: 8. Germline lookup yields CDR1 SGHKS and CDR2 YYEKEE (reference sequence). The chain's CDR3 is CASRDDREPTDTQYF. In nucleotides, the CDR3 is TGTGCCAGCAGGGATGACAGGGAACCCACAGATACGCAGTATTTT.

This clonotype has more than one count but fewer than ten. V usage is TRBV7-2 and J usage is TRBJ2-3, with 8 bases fitting TRBD2. This CDR3 spans 17 amino acids. J was trimmed by 2 bases and V by 1 base; bases with no gene match: 8. The V gene's germline CDR1 is SGHTA and CDR2 FQGNSA. The DNA for the CDR3 is TGTGCCAGCAGCTTAGGCCGGAGGACTAGCACCACAGATACGCAGTATTTT. Protein: CASSLGRRTSTTDTQYF.

This clonotype was observed a handful of times. This chain's CDR3 is CSAEGRRGIQYF. The CDR3 DNA is TGCAGCGCAGAAGGACGGAGGGGCATTCAGTACTTC. The genes are TRBV29-1 and TRBJ2-4; perhaps TRBD2 as D (6 bases). With 7 bases removed from V and 9 bases from J, the gap between germline ends came to 16 bases. The CDR3 has 12 amino acids. Germline CDR1 SQVTM, CDR2 ANQGSEA.

The chain employs TRBV20-1 and TRBJ2-1; perhaps TRBD2 as D (5 bases). Trimming removed 6 bases from V and 2 bases from J, with 17 bases in between. The germline V gene has CDR1 DFQATT and CDR2 SNEGSKA (reference sequence). The CDR3 extends over 15 amino acids. CDR3 sequence: CSAMLPGVAYNEQFF. In nucleotides, the CDR3 is TGCAGTGCCATGCTTCCCGGGGTAGCCTACAATGAGCAGTTCTTC.

The gene calls are TRBV12-3 or TRBV12-4 and TRBJ2-2; D ambiguous. The CDR3 covers 15 residues. V was shortened by 4 bases and J by 1 base, with 10 bases between the two germline ends. Written as DNA, the CDR3 is TGTGCCAGCAGTTCCGGGCAGGTGAACACCGGGGAGCTGTTTTTT. Encoded protein: CASSSGQVNTGELFF.

This chain connects TRBV29-1 to TRBJ2-3; D might be TRBD2 (6 bases). The CDR3 is 16 amino acids. Germline-derived CDR1 and CDR2 are SQVTM and ANQGSEA. The V end lost 1 base, the J end lost 3 bases, and 17 bases lay between the germline ends. CDR3 bases: TGCAGCGTTGAAGGCCGTCTCGGAGGGAGGACAGATACGCAGTATTTT. Protein: CSVEGRLGGRTDTQYF.

A word on this clonotype: Given a much more abundant clone one base away, this may be a read error. This chain's CDR3 is CASSQDWADTQYF. The CDR3 DNA reads TGTGCCAGCAGCCAAGATTGGGCAGATACGCAGTATTTT. J is TRBJ2-3 and V is TRBV4-2; no reliable D call. This CDR3 is built from 13 residues. Trimming took off 0 bases at V and 4 bases at J, with 5 bases between the two ends. Germline lookup yields CDR1 LGHNA and CDR2 YNFKEQ.

There are many counts of this clonotype. This rearrangement joins TRBV6-5 to TRBJ2-3; 8 bases agree with TRBD2. Germline assignment: CDR1 MNHEY and CDR2 SVGAGI. The CDR3 consists of 17 residues. The V and J ends lost 2 bases and 2 bases, in that order; junction bases with no gene match: 9. This chain's CDR3 is CASSYPRVAGNTDTQYF. Here the CDR3 DNA reads TGTGCCAGCAGTTACCCAAGAGTAGCGGGAAACACAGATACGCAGTATTTT.

The rearrangement uses TRBV6-2 or TRBV6-3 and TRBJ2-1, with 12 bases aligning to TRBD2. CDR1 and CDR2 from the germline V gene are MNHEY and SVGEGT. The CDR3 loop spans 17 amino acids. Trimming cost V 2 bases and J 3 bases; bases outside gene matches: 5. This chain's CDR3 is CASSYGRTSGVYNEQFF. Here the CDR3 DNA reads TGTGCCAGCAGTTACGGAAGGACTAGCGGGGTCTACAATGAGCAGTTCTTC.

V usage is TRBV4-3 and J usage is TRBJ2-5, with 10 bases that match TRBD2. V shed 0 bases, J shed 4 bases, and the junction held 2 bases outside the gene matches. The V gene's germline CDR1 is LGHNA and CDR2 YSLEER. The CDR3 covers 15 residues. The CDR3 nucleotides are TGCGCCAGCAGCCAAGACAGACTAGCGGGAGAGACCCAGTACTTC. Translated: CASSQDRLAGETQYF.

This clonotype was found a few times. The chain carries TRBV28 and TRBJ2-7, with 14 bases aligning to TRBD2. There are 19 residues in the CDR3. Germline lookup yields CDR1 MDHEN and CDR2 SYDVKM. Trimming at V came to 5 bases and at J to 4 bases, leaving 16 bases not matched to a gene. The CDR3 reads CASSGLAGGIELVRYEQYF. The CDR3 region has the DNA TGTGCCAGCAGTGGACTAGCGGGAGGTATAGAACTAGTAAGGTACGAGCAGTACTTC.

The chain is built from TRBV28 and TRBJ1-6; TRBD1 aligns across 7 bases. There are 15 residues in the CDR3. V shed 6 bases and J 7 bases; nucleotides not matched to a gene: 9. CDR1 and CDR2 from the germline V gene are MDHEN and SYDVKM. The CDR3 sequence is CASRLDRVGNSPLHF. The CDR3 DNA reads as TGTGCCAGCAGGCTAGACAGGGTCGGAAATTCACCCCTCCACTTT. Variable domain in full (rest from reference TRBV28 and TRBJ1-6): DVKVTQSSRYLVKRTGEKVFLECVQDMDHENMFWYRQDPGLGLRLIYFSYDVKMKEKGDIPEGYSVSREKKERFSLILESASTNQTSMYLCASRLDRVGNSPLHFGNGTRLTVT.

This clonotype has only a few counts. This chain connects TRBV6-5 to TRBJ1-1, with D unresolved. This CDR3 spans 10 amino acids. Germline V lookup: CDR1 MNHEY, CDR2 SVGAGI. V gave up 11 bases and J gave up 5 bases, with 9 bases separating them. The CDR3 DNA is TGTGCCGGCTACACGACTGAAGCTTTCTTT. This gives the protein CAGYTTEAFF.

This clonotype was detected only a few times. This chain links TRBV4-1 with TRBJ2-5; D perhaps matches TRBD1 (6 bases). V was trimmed by 4 bases and J by 5 bases, leaving 11 bases between them. The CDR3 runs 13 residues. Germline loops: CDR1 MGHRA, CDR2 YSYEKL. CDR3 amino acids: CASSPYREETQYF. CDR3 DNA sequence: TGCGCCAGCAGCCCGTACAGGGAGGAGACCCAGTACTTC.

There are many counts of this clonotype. The chain employs TRBV5-1 and TRBJ2-3; D ambiguous. This CDR3 spans 13 amino acids. Between the trimmed V and J ends, which lost 4 bases and 6 bases, there was a span of 12 bases. CDR1 is SGHRS and CDR2 is YFSETQ in the germline V gene. CDR3 nucleotide sequence: TGCGCCAGCAGCCCCAACTTTTTGGATACGCAGTATTTT. Its translation: CASSPNFLDTQYF.

As to this clonotype: At one of its ends the junction is not consistent with the germline gene, which may arise from a read error. This chain links TRBV28 with TRBJ2-5; D not certain. CDR3 size: 13 residues. The germline CDR1 and CDR2 sequences are MDHEN and SYDVKM. This CDR3 is CACSQGLQETQYF. CDR3 bases: TGTGCCTGCAGTCAAGGTCTACAAGAGACCCAGTACTTC.

This chain links TRBV9 with TRBJ2-3, with 9 positions matching TRBD2. This CDR3 spans 16 amino acids. Germline lookup yields CDR1 SGDLS and CDR2 YYNGEE. The junction had 5 bases not matched to a gene; V was cut back by 1 base and J by 2 bases. Here the CDR3 reads CASSVSSGRTTDTQYF. Here the CDR3 DNA reads TGTGCCAGCAGCGTATCCAGCGGGAGGACCACAGATACGCAGTATTTT.

This clonotype was counted between two and nine times. V is TRBV5-6 and J is TRBJ2-3, with no clear D. The V gene's germline CDR1 is SGHDT and CDR2 YYEEEE. The CDR3 has 14 residues. The V gene lost 0 bases and the J gene lost 2 bases, with 7 bases spanning the gap. The CDR3 DNA follows: TGTGCCAGCAGCTTGGGTTCGATCACAGATACGCAGTATTTT. It translates to CASSLGSITDTQYF. The whole variable domain, remainder taken from reference TRBV5-6 and TRBJ2-3, is DAGVTQSPTHLIKTRGQQVTLRCSPKSGHDTVSWYQQALGQGPQFIFQYYEEEERQRGNFPDRFSGHQFPNYSSELNVNALLLGDSALYLCASSLGSITDTQYFGPGTRLTVL.